The present T cell receptor beta chain was sequenced within a study of T-cell memory formation after mild COVID-19. MiXCR was run by TCRdb on the 5' RACE reads, yielding one entry per CDR3 protein. The sample carries 550,000 to 700,000 distinct CDR3 sequences, roughly 18% recorded once. Germline-derived CDR1 and CDR2 are KGHDR and SFDVKD. The CDR3 extends over 13 amino acids. V lost 7 bases to trimming and J lost 5 bases; unmatched junction nucleotides: 6. Concerning this clonotype itself: Its target is not known.

Study-level findings and limits: Clones shrinking from day 15 to 85 showed even CD4/CD8 mixes; later expanders tilted CD4+. Some clones that responded were present in memory (sampled pre-infection), which suggests cross-reactive memory joined.

V gene TRBV24-1 combines with J gene TRBJ1-1; 7 bases agree with TRBD1. This TCR derives from an adult woman who had mild COVID-19 (a few samples of this study predate the infection). Cell type and time point are not known. The source material was PBMCs or a T cell subset sorted from them (not recorded which). The CDR3 DNA sequence: TGTGCCACCAGCACAGGGGTGGGGACTGAAGCTTTCTTT. Translated: CATSTGVGTEAFF.